This T cell receptor beta chain was retrieved from a study of blood T cell repertoires in COVID-19. There are 16 residues in the CDR3. The V gene's germline CDR1 is SGHRS and CDR2 YFSETQ. The V gene end was trimmed by 2 bases and the J gene end by 5 bases; junction bases not matched to a gene: 7. Sequencing was performed with immunoSEQ multiplex PCR; in TCRdb, only in-frame clones are kept and a portion is missing. This table holds tens of thousands of clones, roughly four fifths found once. This receptor was taken from a man at least 80 years old with acute or convalescent COVID-19. Source material: peripheral blood. The chain combines TRBV5-1 with TRBJ2-5; TRBD1 agrees at 12 bases. CDR3 protein: CASSFGTGGLEETQYF. The CDR3 DNA sequence: TGCGCCAGCAGCTTCGGGACAGGGGGCTTGGAGGAGACCCAGTACTTC.